This note documents a single T cell receptor (beta chain) sequence. Its antigen is unknown. These data are taken from a study of OX40 agonist ivuxolimab in advanced cancers. Study as a whole: Patients were dosed with the agonistic anti-OX40 (CD134) antibody ivuxolimab. The study gave patients intravenous ivuxolimab at 0.01 to 10 mg/kg every 2 weeks.

Some clones are missing from TCRdb's copy, which holds only in-frame ones; the method was immunoSEQ multiplex PCR. This table has tens of thousands of clones, less than 95% appearing once. Overall study findings and caveats: In general, CD8+ T cells held more expanded clones than CD4+ did, on average. There was clonal expansion of CD4+ and CD8+ blood T cells by week 6 at 0.1 to 3.0 mg/kg.

Germline CDR1 reads SGHTA; CDR2 reads FQGNSA. The CDR3 contains 13 residues. V was shortened by 5 bases and J by 1 base, with 8 bases between the two germline ends. This clonotype was obtained from an adult with an advanced solid tumor such as melanoma, head and neck, liver or kidney cancer. This sample comprised CD4+ or CD8+ T cells sorted from blood, obtained in a trial of the OX40 agonist ivuxolimab. The V call is TRBV7-2, the J call TRBJ1-2, with D unclear. The DNA of the CDR3 is TGTGCCAGCAGCCCAGACCGTAACTATGGCTACACCTTC. Protein: CASSPDRNYGYTF.